The clone carrying this T cell receptor (beta chain) qualifies as large. Its antigen is currently unknown. Gene names refer to mouse genes. The CDR3 end is not reached by the read, which stops 1 residue before it; the germline J gene fills it in. The time point is: mouse harvest day 14 after allogeneic transplant. Mouse grafts combined 10^7 T-cell-depleted bone marrow cells with 10^6 splenic CD5+ T cells. This entry belongs to a study of tissue T cells after allogeneic stem cell transplantation. Overall study results and limits: In patients and mice, blood and spleen missed much of tissue repertoire. The study did not identify alloreactive or antigen-specific tissue TCRs, and some clones might be persisting host cells.

The CDR3 length is 13 residues. Germline values: CDR1 KGHPV, CDR2 FQNQEV (reference sequence). V trimming: 4 bases; J trimming: 9 bases; junction bases outside the gene matches: 2. Libraries were prepared by immunoSEQ multiplex PCR; TCRdb keeps only in-frame clonotypes and omits some of them. The sample records 1,500 to 2,000 clones, roughly 45% being singletons. The clonotype comes from a female BALB/c mouse given C57BL/6 T cells with graft-versus-host disease after an allogeneic hematopoietic cell transplant. Sequencing was carried out using blood. J is TRBJ2-1 and V is TRBV26; 11 bases line up with TRBD1. Partial CDR3 DNA: TGTGCCAGCAGTCGGACAGGGGGCGGTGAGCAGTTC. This codes for CASSRTGGGEQF. The whole CDR3 is CASSRTGGGEQFF.